The 21 T cell receptor beta chains given below trace back to one sample, sequenced in a study of metastatic and nonmetastatic thyroid tumors. TCRdb re-analyzed the PCR reads using MiXCR. This table has fewer than 40,000 clones, 30% appearing once. Before thyroid surgery, none of the patients had received any treatment. Sequenced material: blood. These receptors were obtained from a female donor with papillary thyroid cancer or a benign thyroid nodule (not recorded which). Some clones in this sample may be carry-over from other donors' samples.

This chain connects TRBV18 to TRBJ2-3, with TRBD1 matching 7 bases. CDR1 is KGHSH and CDR2 is LQKENI in the germline V gene. Trimming at V came to 6 bases and at J to 0 bases, leaving 12 bases not matched to a gene. This CDR3 contains 17 residues. CDR3: CASSLENRDRSTDTQYF. In DNA form, the CDR3 reads TGTGCCAGCTCCCTCGAAAACCGGGACAGAAGCACAGATACGCAGTATTTT.

Points on this clone: One end of the junction fails to match germline, which may point to a read error. V usage is TRBV24-1 and J usage is TRBJ2-1; maybe TRBD1 (6 bases). CDR3 size: 15 residues. Germline V gene lookup returns CDR1 KGHDR and CDR2 SFDVKD. The DNA of the CDR3 is TGTGCCACCAGTGACCGGGACATGGAGATAAATGAGCATTTCTTC. The encoded protein is CATSDRDMEINEHFF.

Only a few counts were recorded for this clone. The chain has TRBV6-1 and TRBJ1-2, with D possibly being TRBD1 (6 bases). Looked up from germline, CDR1 is MNHNS and CDR2 is SASEGT. This CDR3 comprises 13 residues. V lost 5 bases to trimming and J lost 8 bases, with 15 bases between them. Written as DNA, the CDR3 is TGTGCCAGCAGTTTGGACAGCCTCCTGGGCTACACCTTC. Translating gives CASSLDSLLGYTF.

This clone was observed many times. The rearrangement joins TRBV3-1 to TRBJ1-1, with 8 nucleotides matching TRBD1. V lost 6 bases to trimming and J lost 5 bases; unmatched junction nucleotides: 8. The CDR3 consists of 14 residues. CDR1 LGHDT and CDR2 YNNKEL come from the germline V gene (reference sequence). The CDR3 loop reads CASSDTGGETEAFF. CDR3 sequence (DNA): TGTGCCAGCAGTGACACAGGGGGTGAAACTGAAGCTTTCTTT.

This clone was observed at least ten times. This rearrangement joins TRBV2 to TRBJ1-6; D ambiguous. This CDR3 spans 13 amino acids. Germline assignment: CDR1 SNHLY and CDR2 FYNNEI. The V gene lost 7 bases and the J gene lost 8 bases, with 12 bases spanning the gap. CDR3 DNA: TGTGCCAGCACCTTAAGCCGCGATTCACCCCTCCACTTT. The encoded protein is CASTLSRDSPLHF.

This clone was detected many times. The chain couples TRBV2 to TRBJ1-2; D not certain. V was trimmed by 3 bases and J by 5 bases, leaving 13 bases between them. Germline V lookup: CDR1 SNHLY, CDR2 FYNNEI. CDR3 size: 14 residues. The chain's CDR3 is CASSEAGEGYGYTF. DNA of the CDR3: TGTGCCAGCAGTGAGGCTGGGGAAGGATATGGCTACACCTTC.

Ten or more counts support this clone. This chain uses TRBV6-1 with TRBJ2-7; 11 positions match TRBD2. Per the germline V gene, CDR1 is MNHNS and CDR2 is SASEGT. This CDR3 region has 15 residues. V dropped 5 bases and J dropped 3; count of bases not matched to a gene: 6. The CDR3 spells CASSYFGTSGYEQYF. CDR3 in DNA: TGTGCCAGCAGTTATTTCGGGACTAGCGGCTACGAGCAGTACTTC.

This clone was counted many times. This chain connects TRBV3-1 to TRBJ2-1; TRBD1 might be the D (5 bases). V was shortened by 1 base and J by 3 bases, with 16 bases between the two germline ends. The CDR3 loop spans 17 amino acids. Germline V gene data show CDR1 as LGHDT and CDR2 as YNNKEL (reference sequence). CDR3 amino acids: CASSQGYPRQSYNEQFF. DNA for the CDR3: TGTGCCAGCAGCCAAGGATATCCGCGACAGAGCTACAATGAGCAGTTCTTC.

The chain has TRBV5-1 and TRBJ1-5; weak D call: TRBD1 (6 bases). Germline V gives CDR1 SGHRS, CDR2 YFSETQ. This CDR3 contains 16 residues. V was clipped by 10 bases and J by 2 bases, with 22 bases between them. The CDR3 here is CAGCTEPTGGNQPQHF. CDR3 DNA sequence: TGCGCCGGCTGCACGGAGCCGACAGGAGGCAATCAGCCCCAGCATTTT.

This clone occurred many times. The rearrangement uses TRBV9 and TRBJ2-1, with 8 bases fitting TRBD2. CDR1 SGDLS and CDR2 YYNGEE come from the germline V gene. The CDR3 consists of 16 residues. The ends lost 0 bases at V and 0 bases at J; junction bases unmatched: 2. The CDR3 here is CASSVAGGSSYNEQFF. CDR3 DNA sequence: TGTGCCAGCAGCGTAGCGGGGGGGTCCTCCTACAATGAGCAGTTCTTC.

The chain is built from TRBV6-8 and TRBJ2-1, with 8 nucleotides matching TRBD2. Trimming removed 6 bases from V and 8 bases from J; junction bases left unmatched: 12. Germline values: CDR1 MNHGY, CDR2 SAAAGT. The CDR3 runs 15 residues. The CDR3 sequence is CASSPREGVNYEQFF. The CDR3 nucleotides read TGTGCCAGCAGCCCACGGGAGGGAGTAAACTATGAGCAGTTCTTC.

This clone has at least ten counts. The chain is built from TRBV9 and TRBJ2-7; D possibly matches TRBD1 or TRBD2 (5 bases each). V was trimmed by 5 bases and J by 1 base, leaving 13 bases between them. CDR3 size: 14 residues. Germline values: CDR1 SGDLS, CDR2 YYNGEE. The CDR3 region has the DNA TGTGCCAGCAGTGGCCGGGACGGATCCTACGAGCAGTACTTC. This gives the protein CASSGRDGSYEQYF.

This clone has ten or more counts. The V gene is TRBV4-1, the J gene TRBJ1-2; TRBD1 is a possible D gene (6 bases). Germline V lookup: CDR1 MGHRA, CDR2 YSYEKL. The CDR3 is made up of 15 amino acids. Deletions cut 4 bases from V and 3 bases from J, with 15 bases between. CDR3 sequence (DNA): TGCGCCAGCAGCCTCGCCTGGGGGGCTGACTATGGCTACACCTTC. It specifies CASSLAWGADYGYTF.

This clone was seen many times. The rearrangement links TRBV28 to TRBJ2-6; D is uncertain. The germline V and J ends were trimmed by 5 bases and 5 bases, with 10 bases remaining between them. Germline values: CDR1 MDHEN, CDR2 SYDVKM. The CDR3 spans 14 residues. CDR3 amino acids: CASSTQRWANVLTF. Written as DNA, the CDR3 is TGTGCCAGCAGTACCCAGAGATGGGCCAACGTCCTGACTTTC.

By share of the sample, this clone is medium-sized. The V gene is TRBV24-1, the J gene TRBJ2-2; maybe TRBD1 (6 bases). The CDR3 spans 14 residues. Trimming pared 5 bases from V and 7 bases from J, leaving 13 bases between. CDR1 and CDR2 from the germline V gene are KGHDR and SFDVKD. The CDR3: CATSVPGDSGELFF. The CDR3 nucleotides read TGTGCCACCAGTGTCCCAGGGGATAGCGGGGAGCTGTTTTTT.

This clone was seen repeatedly, ten times or more. V is TRBV4-3 and J is TRBJ2-1, with no clear D. The V and J ends lost 1 base and 8 bases respectively, with 9 bases between them. The length of the CDR3 is 13 residues. Germline CDR1 LGHNA, CDR2 YSLEER. The CDR3 is CASSQVAYDEQFF. The CDR3, as DNA: TGCGCCAGCAGCCAAGTAGCTTACGATGAGCAGTTCTTC.

This clone has a count of ten or more. The chain couples TRBV12-5 to TRBJ1-3; D gene unclear. Germline V gene sequence: CDR1 LGHNT, CDR2 FRNRAP. With 2 bases removed from V and 7 bases from J, the gap between germline ends came to 12 bases. The CDR3 length is 14 residues. The CDR3 sequence: CASGLPIRTNTIYF. For the CDR3, the DNA is TGTGCTAGTGGTTTGCCAATACGCACGAACACCATATATTTT.

V gene TRBV28 combines with J gene TRBJ2-7; D perhaps matches TRBD1 (6 bases). This CDR3 has 13 residues. The V and J ends lost 3 bases and 3 bases respectively, with 9 bases between them. Germline V lookup: CDR1 MDHEN, CDR2 SYDVKM. CDR3 DNA sequence: TGTGCCAGCAGTTTCCAGGGGATCTACGAGCAGTACTTC. It is translated as CASSFQGIYEQYF.

This clone was seen ten or more times. The chain carries TRBV25-1 and TRBJ2-1; 9 bases match TRBD2. Unmatched junction bases numbered 6, after V lost 7 bases and J lost 2 bases. CDR1 is MGHDK, CDR2 SYGVNS, per germline. The CDR3 sequence is 15 residues long. CDR3 nucleotide sequence: TGTGCCAGCACGCCTAGCGGGATCGCCTACAATGAGCAGTTCTTC. This translates into CASTPSGIAYNEQFF.

The chain is built from TRBV3-1 and TRBJ1-5; D gene unclear. V lost 6 bases and J lost 7, with 16 bases in between. The CDR3 totals 14 residues. The germline V gene encodes CDR1 LGHDT and CDR2 YNNKEL (reference sequence). The CDR3 sequence: CASSPATSSQPQHF. CDR3 DNA sequence: TGTGCCAGCAGTCCCGCGACCTCCTCGCAGCCCCAGCATTTT. The variable domain in full, completed from reference TRBV3-1 and TRBJ1-5, reads DTAVSQTPKYLVTQMGNDKSIKCEQNLGHDTMYWYKQDSKKFLKIMFSYNNKELIINETVPNRFSPKSPDKAHLNLHINSLELGDSAVYFCASSPATSSQPQHFGDGTRLSIL.

This clone has a count of ten or more. Other DNA sequences in this specimen translate into the identical CDR3. V and J are TRBV9 and TRBJ2-1; 10 nucleotides agree with TRBD2. This CDR3 has 13 amino acids. Germline values: CDR1 SGDLS, CDR2 YYNGEE. V gave up 3 bases and J gave up 10 bases; unmatched junction bases: 4. CDR3: CASSAEAGGEQFF. The CDR3 DNA follows: TGTGCCAGCAGCGCCGAAGCGGGGGGGGAGCAGTTCTTC.